This record looks at one TCR beta chain sequence and its context. Antigen specificity is unknown. A single base separates this from a much larger clone, so it may be a read error. A second PCR, run for about 7 to 11 cycles, used a sample-barcoded 5' primer plus a J-beta primer mix. TCRdb analysed the 5' RACE reads with MiXCR anew, one entry per CDR3 protein. The data show approximately 820,000 distinct CDR3 sequences, approximately 44% seen once. Each donor gave approximately 9.5 milliliters of peripheral blood. CDR1 and CDR2 (germline): SGHRS, YFSETQ. Trimming removed 5 bases from V and 6 bases from J, with 12 bases in between. The CDR3 runs to 13 residues. This entry is derived from a study of blood T cells in healthy people across ages. Regarding the study as a whole: Per-million-T-cell TCR beta diversity fell roughly linearly with age. The unknown donor CMV status may have confounded expanded clonotype changes.

The source is a man aged 55 to 70 in good health. The chain has TRBV5-1 and TRBJ2-1; perhaps TRBD1 as D (5 bases). The sample consisted of blood. CDR3 DNA sequence: TGCGCCAGCAGTTTTAAAAGGGGCAATGAGCAGTTCTTC. Its protein is CASSFKRGNEQFF.